This record concerns one T cell receptor (beta chain) sequence. The clone's antigen remains unknown. No base quality values were provided; no much bigger clone lies one nucleotide off. In the germline V gene (reference sequence), CDR1 corresponds to LNHDA and CDR2 to SQIVND. Trimming costs V 7 bases and J 4 bases, and their ends lie 23 bases apart. The CDR3 measures 17 amino acids from cysteine to phenylalanine. This entry keeps only the CDR3 DNA: 51 bases, framed from base 1. The data belong to a study of long-term antiretroviral therapy in people with HIV (dated by TCRdb to the early 2020s). A note on the overall study: The earliest samples were collected approximately a decade before the 2015 WHO recommendation for immediate ART, a period when ART was typically delayed until CD4 counts fell. Whether ART initiation and durable HIV suppression were associated with changes in peripheral blood TRB repertoire composition and diversity was tested in a retrospective serial study. A total of 192 cryopreserved PBMC samples came from a few dozen adults with confirmed HIV infection and were collected serially over a mean of roughly six years (range 1-12). Eleven of the 30 participants with HIV were female. Test extractions of a monoclonal T-cell line alongside 30 to 35 polyclonal samples showed no cross-contamination during QIAcube processing. Points the paper makes about the study in general: Samples dated from the mid-2000s to the late 2010s, and the ART regimens used may be less effective than current ones. Owing to limited PBMC availability, only the TCR beta chain was sequenced, without alpha chain pairing. Unsorted PBMC were profiled instead of sorted CD4+ and CD8+ T cells because pre-ART samples had limited cell numbers. Narrower CDR3 length ranges were observed in HIV repertoires than in controls, and an antigen-experienced repertoire with only a slight naive shift after ART was suggested by the network structure. No data were available on ART adherence, viral resistance or therapy changes, limiting inferences about post-ART repertoire changes. The repertoire was dominated across all time points by expanded TRB clones identified before ART initiation, although this dominance was seen to fluctuate and to decrease in many PLHIV after ART. ART initiation was associated with a significant increase in TRB diversity, but diversity stayed significantly below transplant donor controls even after long-term ART.

The immunoSEQ hsTCRB v3.0 assay was used at survey level resolution for TRB variable region sequencing. The target sequencing depth for TRB was about 40,000-50,000 T-cell genomes per sample. Pooled TRB libraries were sequenced on an Illumina MiSeq with a v3 150-cycle kit. On the study's bioinformatics: Repertoire analysis was run in R within a reproducible Nextflow workflow that covered QC, data transformation and analysis. Custom analyses were implemented in LymphoSeq2, an R package for AIRR-Seq data exploration. After excluding a few samples that yielded fewer than 5000 total TRB sequences, 150 to 200 HIV repertoires remained for analysis. Of the 188 retained HIV repertoires, almost 60 were collected before and around 130 after ART initiation. Repertoires were downsampled to 5000 TRB nucleotide sequences, with summary statistics averaged over 100 downsampling iterations. Only TRB sequences with CDR3 regions of at least seven amino acids were retained for analysis. A Shannon entropy-derived clonality score and the Gini coefficient were used to measure diversity. In repertoire networks, the top 5000 CDR3 amino acid sequences were linked whenever an edit distance of one separated two sequences. For TRB CDR3 amino acid sequences, GLIPH2 was used to predict antigen specificity groups and MHC restriction. To flag known CMV, EBV, HIV or tissue antigen associations, CDR3 amino acid sequences were matched against VDJdb and McPAS-TCR. Pre-ART, post-ART and control groups were compared with Wilcoxon signed-rank tests and Holm-Bonferroni correction. TCRdb obtained this table from immuneACCESS and retained in-frame rearrangements with V and J assigned. These tables miss some clones; where compared with another copy, unresolved V genes account for less than half of the shortfall, and the remainder is unexplained. V and J calls and clone size are given by that table; D and trimming were obtained from the DNA. In this sample the table shows 30,000 to 40,000 clones, around 85% of which occur a single time. Over 4% of the sample is taken by the ten largest.

Inclusion was restricted to participants for whom at least one PBMC sample before ART initiation and at least two post-ART samples were available. Every participant with HIV received treatment in the United States of America. Before DNA extraction, cryopreserved samples of about 1-11 million PBMC were thawed and then washed. At the time of the earliest PBMC sample, participants with HIV were aged between about 20 and 60 years. PBMC samples were contributed by each participant from 1-4 timepoints before ART initiation and 2-8 timepoints after ART initiation, with a median of 7 samples. For every participant, serial HIV viral load, CD4+ T-cell count, ART history and demographic data were obtained. Genomic DNA was extracted from unsorted PBMC with a Qiagen kit on a QIAcube, with processing performed in batches of 12 samples.

This TCR derives from a young man with HIV. Recombination joined TRBV19 with TRBJ1-5; TRBD1 is perhaps the D gene, given 5 matching bases. Sequencing was performed on unsorted PBMCs, taken 1.5 years after starting antiretroviral therapy. The DNA reads TGTGCCAGTACTAATGGGGCAGCCAGGGTTCTTAATCAGCCCCAGCATTTT. Its protein product is CASTNGAARVLNQPQHF.